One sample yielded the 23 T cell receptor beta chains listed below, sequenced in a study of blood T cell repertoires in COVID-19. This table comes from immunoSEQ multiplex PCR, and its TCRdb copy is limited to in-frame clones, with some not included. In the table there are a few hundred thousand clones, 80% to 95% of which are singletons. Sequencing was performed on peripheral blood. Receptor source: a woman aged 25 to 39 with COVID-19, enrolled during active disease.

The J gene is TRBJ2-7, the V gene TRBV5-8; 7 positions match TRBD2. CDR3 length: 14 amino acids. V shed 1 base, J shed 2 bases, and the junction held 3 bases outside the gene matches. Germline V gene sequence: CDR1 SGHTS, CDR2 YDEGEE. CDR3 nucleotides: TGTGCCAGCAGCTTGTTGGGGGGGACCTACGAGCAGTACTTC. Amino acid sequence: CASSLLGGTYEQYF.

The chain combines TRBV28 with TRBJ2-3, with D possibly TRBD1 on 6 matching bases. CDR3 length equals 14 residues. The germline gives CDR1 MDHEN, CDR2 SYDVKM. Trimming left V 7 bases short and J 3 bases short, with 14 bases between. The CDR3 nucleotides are TGTGCCAGCAAAGGGGGACCTCGTACAGATACGCAGTATTTT. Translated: CASKGGPRTDTQYF.

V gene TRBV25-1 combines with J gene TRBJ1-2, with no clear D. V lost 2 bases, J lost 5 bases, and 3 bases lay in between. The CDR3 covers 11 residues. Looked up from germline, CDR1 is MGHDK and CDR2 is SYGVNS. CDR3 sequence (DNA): TGTGCCAGCAGTGAACTTTATGGCTACACCTTC. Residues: CASSELYGYTF.

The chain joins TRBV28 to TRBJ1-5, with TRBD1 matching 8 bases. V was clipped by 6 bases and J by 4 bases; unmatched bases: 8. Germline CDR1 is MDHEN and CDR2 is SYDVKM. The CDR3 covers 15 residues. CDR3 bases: TGTGCCAGCAGATCTACAGGGGGTACGAATCAGCCCCAGCATTTT. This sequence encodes CASRSTGGTNQPQHF.

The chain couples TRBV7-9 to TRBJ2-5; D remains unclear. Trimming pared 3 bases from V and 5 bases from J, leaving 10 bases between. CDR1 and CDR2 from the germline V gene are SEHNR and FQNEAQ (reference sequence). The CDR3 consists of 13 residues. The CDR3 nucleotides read TGTGCCAGCAGCTTTCCGGGTTTGGAGACCCAGTACTTC. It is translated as CASSFPGLETQYF.

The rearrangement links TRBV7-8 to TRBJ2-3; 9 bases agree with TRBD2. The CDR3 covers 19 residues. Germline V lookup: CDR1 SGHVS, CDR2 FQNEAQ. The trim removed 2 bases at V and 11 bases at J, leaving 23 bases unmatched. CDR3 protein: CASSLHEREALSPDPGQYF. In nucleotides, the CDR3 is TGTGCCAGCAGCTTACACGAGCGGGAGGCTCTCAGCCCCGACCCAGGGCAGTATTTT.

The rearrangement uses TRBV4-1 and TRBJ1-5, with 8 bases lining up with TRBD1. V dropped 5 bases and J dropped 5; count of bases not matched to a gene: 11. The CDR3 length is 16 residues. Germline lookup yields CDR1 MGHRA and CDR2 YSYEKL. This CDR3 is CASSSNVGTGDQPQHF. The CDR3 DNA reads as TGCGCCAGCAGCTCTAACGTAGGGACAGGTGATCAGCCCCAGCATTTT.

The CDR3 coding sequence is TGTGCCAGCAGTTCCCTCGACAGGGGGCTTATCGAGACCCAGTACTTC. Translating gives CASSSLDRGLIETQYF. V and J are TRBV6-2 or TRBV6-3 and TRBJ2-5, with TRBD1 matching over 10 bases. Germline CDR1 MNHEY, CDR2 SVGEGT. V shed 4 bases, J shed 5 bases, and the junction held 10 bases outside the gene matches. The CDR3 is made up of 16 amino acids.

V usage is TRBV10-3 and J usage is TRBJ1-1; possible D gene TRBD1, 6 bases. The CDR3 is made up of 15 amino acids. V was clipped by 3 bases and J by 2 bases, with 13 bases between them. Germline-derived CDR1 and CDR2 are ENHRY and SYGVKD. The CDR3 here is CAISEKTGTNTEAFF. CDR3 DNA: TGTGCCATCAGTGAAAAGACAGGAACTAACACTGAAGCTTTCTTT.

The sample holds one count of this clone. The CDR3: CASSLAGTSNQPQHF. The DNA of the CDR3 is TGTGCCAGCAGCTTAGCCGGGACAAGCAATCAGCCCCAGCATTTT. The chain is built from TRBV7-8 and TRBJ1-5; possible D gene TRBD1, 6 bases. V was trimmed by 0 bases and J by 1 base, leaving 7 bases between them. This CDR3 region has 15 residues. Germline-derived CDR1 and CDR2 are SGHVS and FQNEAQ.

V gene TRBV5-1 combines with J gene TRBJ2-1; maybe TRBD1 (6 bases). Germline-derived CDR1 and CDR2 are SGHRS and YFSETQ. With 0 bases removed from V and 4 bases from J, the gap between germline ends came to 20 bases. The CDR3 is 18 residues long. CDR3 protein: CASSLASLTGMKYNEQFF. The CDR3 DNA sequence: TGCGCCAGCAGCTTGGCATCCCTCACAGGGATGAAGTACAATGAGCAGTTCTTC.

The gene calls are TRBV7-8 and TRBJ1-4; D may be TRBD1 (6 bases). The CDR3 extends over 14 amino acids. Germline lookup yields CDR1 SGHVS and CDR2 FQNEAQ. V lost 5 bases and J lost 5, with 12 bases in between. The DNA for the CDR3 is TGTGCCAGCAGCCTGACAGGATCAAATGAAAAACTGTTTTTT. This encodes CASSLTGSNEKLFF.

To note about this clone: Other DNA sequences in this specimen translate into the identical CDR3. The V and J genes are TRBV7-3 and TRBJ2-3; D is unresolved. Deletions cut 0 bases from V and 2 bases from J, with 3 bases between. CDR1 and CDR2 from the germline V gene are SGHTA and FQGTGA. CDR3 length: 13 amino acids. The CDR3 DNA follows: TGTGCCAGCAGCTTAACCAACACAGATACGCAGTATTTT. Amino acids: CASSLTNTDTQYF.

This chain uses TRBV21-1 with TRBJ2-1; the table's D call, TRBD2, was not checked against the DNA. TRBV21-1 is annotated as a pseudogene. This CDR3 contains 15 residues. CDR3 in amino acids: CASNSYGGKDNEQFF. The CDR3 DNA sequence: TGTGCCAGCAACTCCTATGGGGGGAAAGACAATGAGCAGTTCTTC.

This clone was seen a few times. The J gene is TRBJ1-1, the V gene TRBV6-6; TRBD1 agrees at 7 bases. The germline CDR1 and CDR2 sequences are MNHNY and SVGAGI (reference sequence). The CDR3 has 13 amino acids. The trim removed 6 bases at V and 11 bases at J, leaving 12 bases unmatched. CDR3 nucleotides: TGTGCCAGCAGCCACCGGGACAGCCTCATTGCTTTCTTT. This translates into CASSHRDSLIAFF.

CDR3 sequence reads: CATTGTSGGEQFF. The CDR3 region has the DNA TGTGCCACCACCGGGACTAGCGGAGGGGAGCAGTTCTTC. The V gene is TRBV2, the J gene TRBJ2-1, with 11 bases fitting TRBD2. V gave up 10 bases and J gave up 10 bases; unmatched junction bases: 9. The CDR3 has 13 amino acids. Germline V gene sequence: CDR1 SNHLY, CDR2 FYNNEI.

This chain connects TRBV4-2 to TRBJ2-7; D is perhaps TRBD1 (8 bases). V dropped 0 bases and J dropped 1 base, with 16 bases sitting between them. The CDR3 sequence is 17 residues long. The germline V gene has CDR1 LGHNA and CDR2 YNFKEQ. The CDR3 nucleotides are TGTGCCAGCAGCCAAGATCCTACAGGGGGGGGGTCCTACGAGCAGTACTTC. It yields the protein CASSQDPTGGGSYEQYF.

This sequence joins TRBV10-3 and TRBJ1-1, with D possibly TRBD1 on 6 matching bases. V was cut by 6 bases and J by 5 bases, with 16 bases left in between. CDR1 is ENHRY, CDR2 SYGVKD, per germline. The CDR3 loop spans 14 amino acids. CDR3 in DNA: TGTGCCATCAGCCCGACAGGTCTGCGGACTGAAGCTTTCTTT. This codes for CAISPTGLRTEAFF.

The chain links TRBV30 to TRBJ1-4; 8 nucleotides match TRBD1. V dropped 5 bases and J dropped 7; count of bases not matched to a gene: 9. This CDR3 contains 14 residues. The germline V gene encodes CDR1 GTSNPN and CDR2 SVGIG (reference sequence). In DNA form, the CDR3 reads TGTGCCTGGTCCGGGGACAGGCAAGCTGAAAAACTGTTTTTT. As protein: CAWSGDRQAEKLFF.

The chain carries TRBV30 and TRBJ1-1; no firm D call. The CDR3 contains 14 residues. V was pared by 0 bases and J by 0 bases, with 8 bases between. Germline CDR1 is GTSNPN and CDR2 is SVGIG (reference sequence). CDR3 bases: TGTGCCTGGAGTGTACTAGGTATGAACACTGAAGCTTTCTTT. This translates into CAWSVLGMNTEAFF.

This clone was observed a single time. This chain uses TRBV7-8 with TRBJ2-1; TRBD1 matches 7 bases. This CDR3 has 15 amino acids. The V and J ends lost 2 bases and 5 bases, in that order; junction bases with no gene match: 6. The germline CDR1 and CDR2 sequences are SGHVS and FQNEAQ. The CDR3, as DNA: TGTGCCAGCAGCTTAACGACAGGGTGGGACAATGAGCAGTTCTTC. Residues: CASSLTTGWDNEQFF.

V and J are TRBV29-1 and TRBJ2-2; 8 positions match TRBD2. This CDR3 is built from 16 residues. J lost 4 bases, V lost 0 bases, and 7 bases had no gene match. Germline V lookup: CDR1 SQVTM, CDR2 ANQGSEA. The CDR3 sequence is CSVEDLGLAGTGELFF. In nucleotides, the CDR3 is TGCAGCGTTGAAGATCTTGGGCTAGCGGGCACCGGGGAGCTGTTTTTT.

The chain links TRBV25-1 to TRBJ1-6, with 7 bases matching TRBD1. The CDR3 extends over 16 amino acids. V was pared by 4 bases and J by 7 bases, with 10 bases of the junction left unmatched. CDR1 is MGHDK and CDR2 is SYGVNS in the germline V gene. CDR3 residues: CASSASRQGWNSPLHF. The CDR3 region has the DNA TGTGCCAGCAGTGCTTCCAGACAGGGCTGGAATTCACCCCTCCACTTT.